This record concerns one TCR beta chain sequence. Its antigen is unknown. This sample is drawn from a study of T cells expressing NK-cell markers. Study overall: Cells sorted as CD3+CD56+NKG2C+, CD3+CD56+NKG2C- and CD3+CD56-NKG2C+ T cells supplied the TCR beta repertoires.

The TCR beta cDNA came from 5'RACE template switching with UMIs. TCRdb re-called the 5' RACE reads and shows each CDR3 protein once, DNA omitted. The sample's table shows 550,000 to 600,000 distinct CDR3 sequences. CDR3 length: 16 amino acids. CDR1 is LNHNV, CDR2 YYDKDF, per germline (reference sequence). The study, taken as a whole, reports: Dominant NKG2C+ clonotypes were found to form about 1.0-7.5% of CD8+ T cells in over five donors. Where a handful of donors were concerned, these clonotypes also led the CD3+CD56-NKG2C+ fraction.

The chain links TRBV15 to TRBJ2-3; the D call from TCRdb, TRBD1, cannot be confirmed without DNA. The sequenced sample consisted of blood T cells: a sorted CD56 or NKG2C T cell subset, CD4+ or CD8+ T cells, or bulk PBMC T cells (not recorded which). The TCR comes from a man between 18 and 35 years old in good health. CDR3 residues: CATSRERDPGTDTQYF.